This T cell receptor beta chain came from a study of blood T cell repertoires in COVID-19. Study-level background: COVID-19 samples collected from the United States, Italy and Spain covered acute and convalescent phases. From T cells, B-cell-depleted T cells, or PBMCs came the material, which was cDNA or gDNA.

The authors' processing: Amplification of reference gene primers was used by the study to estimate nucleated cell counts. Clones were read by immunoSEQ multiplex PCR, and TCRdb kept only the in-frame ones, dropping some. V and J calls plus clone size are reproduced from that table; the DNA served to infer D and trimming. The sample lists around 110,000 clones, roughly 83% occurring once. Per the germline V gene, CDR1 is SGDLS and CDR2 is YYNGEE. V shed 4 bases and J 4 bases; nucleotides not matched to a gene: 12. CDR3 size: 17 residues. The V call is TRBV9, the J call TRBJ2-1; TRBD1 matches 9 bases. This TCR derives from a man aged 30 to 45 with acute or convalescent COVID-19. The sample consisted of peripheral blood. Here the CDR3 reads CASSIGPGTGRYNEQFF. The CDR3 region has the DNA TGTGCCAGCAGCATAGGACCAGGGACAGGGCGGTACAATGAGCAGTTCTTC.